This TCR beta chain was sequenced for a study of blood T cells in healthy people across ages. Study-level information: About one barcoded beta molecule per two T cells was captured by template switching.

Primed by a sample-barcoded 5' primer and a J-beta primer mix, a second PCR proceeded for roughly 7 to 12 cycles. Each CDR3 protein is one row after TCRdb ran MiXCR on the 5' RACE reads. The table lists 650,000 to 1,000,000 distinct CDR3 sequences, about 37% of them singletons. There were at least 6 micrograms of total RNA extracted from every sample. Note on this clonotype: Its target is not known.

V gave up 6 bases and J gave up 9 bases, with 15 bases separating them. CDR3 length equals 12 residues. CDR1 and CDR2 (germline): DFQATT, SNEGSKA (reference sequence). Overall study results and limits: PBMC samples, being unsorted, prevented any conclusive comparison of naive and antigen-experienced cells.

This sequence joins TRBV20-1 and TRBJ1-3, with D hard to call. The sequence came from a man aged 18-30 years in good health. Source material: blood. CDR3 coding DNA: TGCAGTGCCCGGACGGCCGTTGGCACCATATATTTT. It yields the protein CSARTAVGTIYF.